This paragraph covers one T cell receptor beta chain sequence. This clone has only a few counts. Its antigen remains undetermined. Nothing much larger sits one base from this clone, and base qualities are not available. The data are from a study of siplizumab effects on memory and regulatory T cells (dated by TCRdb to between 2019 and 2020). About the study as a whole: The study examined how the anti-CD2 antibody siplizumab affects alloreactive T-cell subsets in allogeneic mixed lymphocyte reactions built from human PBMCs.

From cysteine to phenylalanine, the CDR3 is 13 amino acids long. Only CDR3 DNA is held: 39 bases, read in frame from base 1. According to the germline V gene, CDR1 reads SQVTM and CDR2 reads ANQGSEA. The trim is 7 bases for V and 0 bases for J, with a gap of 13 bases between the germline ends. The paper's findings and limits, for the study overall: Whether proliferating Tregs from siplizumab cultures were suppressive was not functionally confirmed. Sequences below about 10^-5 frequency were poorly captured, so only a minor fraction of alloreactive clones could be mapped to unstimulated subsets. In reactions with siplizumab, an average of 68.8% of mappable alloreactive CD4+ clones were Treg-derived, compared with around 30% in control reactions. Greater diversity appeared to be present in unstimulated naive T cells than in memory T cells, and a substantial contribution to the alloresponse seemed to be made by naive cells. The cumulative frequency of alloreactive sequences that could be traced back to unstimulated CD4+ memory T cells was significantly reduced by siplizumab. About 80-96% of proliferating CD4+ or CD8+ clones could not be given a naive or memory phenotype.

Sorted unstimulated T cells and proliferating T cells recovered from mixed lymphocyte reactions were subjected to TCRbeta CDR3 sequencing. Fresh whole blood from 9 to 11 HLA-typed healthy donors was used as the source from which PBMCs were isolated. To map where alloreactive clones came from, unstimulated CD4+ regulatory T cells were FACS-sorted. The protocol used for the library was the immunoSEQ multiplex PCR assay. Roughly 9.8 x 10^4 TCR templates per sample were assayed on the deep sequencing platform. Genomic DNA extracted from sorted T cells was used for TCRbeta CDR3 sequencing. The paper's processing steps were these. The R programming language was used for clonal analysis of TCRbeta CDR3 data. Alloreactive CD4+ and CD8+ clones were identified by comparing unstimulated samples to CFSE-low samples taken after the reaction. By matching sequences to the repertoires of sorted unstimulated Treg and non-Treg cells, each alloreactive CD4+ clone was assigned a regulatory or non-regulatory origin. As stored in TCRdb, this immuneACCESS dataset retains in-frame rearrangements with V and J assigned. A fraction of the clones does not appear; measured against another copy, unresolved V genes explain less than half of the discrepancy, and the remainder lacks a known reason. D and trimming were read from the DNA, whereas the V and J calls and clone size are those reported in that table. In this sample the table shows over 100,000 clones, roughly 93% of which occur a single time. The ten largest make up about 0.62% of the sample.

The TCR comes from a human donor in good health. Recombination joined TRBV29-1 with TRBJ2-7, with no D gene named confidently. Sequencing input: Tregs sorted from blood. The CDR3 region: CSGLKEDSYEQYF. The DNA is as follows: TGCAGCGGCCTCAAAGAGGACTCCTACGAGCAGTACTTC.